Described below is a single TCR beta chain sequence and its context. This entry is derived from a study of blood T cell repertoires in COVID-19. The CDR3 is 15 amino acids. Per germline, CDR1 SGDLS and CDR2 YYNGEE. V shed 0 bases and J 2 bases; nucleotides not matched to a gene: 3. TCRdb keeps only in-frame clones here, not all; method: immunoSEQ multiplex PCR. The data contain about 160,000 clones, 84% of them singletons. The source material was peripheral blood. V is TRBV9 and J is TRBJ2-7; TRBD2 aligns across 9 bases. This TCR came from a middle-aged man who had recovered from COVID-19. The CDR3 region is CASSVEPSGTYEQYF. The CDR3 DNA reads TGTGCCAGCAGCGTAGAACCTAGCGGGACCTACGAGCAGTACTTC.